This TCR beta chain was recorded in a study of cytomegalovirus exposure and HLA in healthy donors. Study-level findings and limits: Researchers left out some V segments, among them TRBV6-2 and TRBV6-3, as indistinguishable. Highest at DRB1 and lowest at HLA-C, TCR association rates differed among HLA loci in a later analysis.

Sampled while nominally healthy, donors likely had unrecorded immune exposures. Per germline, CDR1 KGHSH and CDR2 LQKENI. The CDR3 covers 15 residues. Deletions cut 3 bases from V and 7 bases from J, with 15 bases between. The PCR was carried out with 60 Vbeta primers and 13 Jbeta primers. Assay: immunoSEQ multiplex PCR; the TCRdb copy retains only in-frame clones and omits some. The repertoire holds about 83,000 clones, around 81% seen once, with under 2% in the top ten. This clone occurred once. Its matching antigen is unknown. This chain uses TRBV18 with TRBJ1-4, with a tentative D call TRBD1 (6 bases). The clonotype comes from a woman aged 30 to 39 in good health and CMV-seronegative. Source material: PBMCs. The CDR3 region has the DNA TGTGCCAGCTCACCCACCAGGGACAAATCTGAAAAACTGTTTTTT. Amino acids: CASSPTRDKSEKLFF.